The clone carrying this T cell receptor beta chain has a handful of counts. Its antigen is currently unknown. The V end lost 3 bases, the J end lost 7 bases, and 7 bases lay between the germline ends. Germline CDR1 SGHTA, CDR2 FQGNSA. The CDR3 sequence is 12 residues long. This specimen comes from a study of beta chain features in type 1 diabetes. Study-wide findings and caveats: TCRB CDR3s from Type 1 diabetes patients were moderately but significantly shorter in all four CD4+ subsets. Type 1 diabetes patients had fewer VDJ junction insertions and more deletions.

Reverse transcription of all isolated RNA meant that expressed TCRB transcripts were sequenced. Produced via immunoSEQ multiplex PCR; TCRdb's table is partial and in-frame only. The sample lists 250,000 to 350,000 clones; roughly an eighth were seen once. V and J are TRBV7-2 and TRBJ1-5; D is ambiguous. The sample was naive CD4+ T cells from blood. The receptor comes from a man aged 30 to 45 with type 1 diabetes. CDR3 nucleotides: TGTGCCAGCAGCTTGTCTTCCCAGCCCCAGCATTTT. Translating gives CASSLSSQPQHF.